This T cell receptor beta chain was profiled in a study of naive and memory T cell subsets. Findings and caveats of the study: Naive repertoires, especially CD8, held a few larger clonotypes, possibly memory cells re-expressing CD45RA.

Looked up from germline, CDR1 is SGHRS and CDR2 is YFSETQ. V was trimmed by 2 bases and J by 3 bases, leaving 8 bases between them. The CDR3 has 13 amino acids. Remarks on this clonotype: Its antigen is still unknown.

An equimolar mix of two oligonucleotides served as the beta constant-region primer for TRBC1 and TRBC2. Ligated cDNA was amplified by four rounds of PCR with nested alpha and beta constant-region primers and SP2. TCRdb reprocessed the UMI-ligation and nested PCR reads with MiXCR, giving one entry per CDR3 protein. The sample consists of around 100,000 distinct CDR3 sequences, roughly 15% of them appearing once. This TCR came from a human donor in good health. The sample was naive CD8+ T cells from blood. The V and J genes are TRBV5-1 and TRBJ2-5, with D unresolved. CDR3 loop: CASSFTVEETQYF. CDR3 nucleotide sequence: TGCGCCAGCAGCTTTACAGTCGAAGAGACCCAGTACTTC.